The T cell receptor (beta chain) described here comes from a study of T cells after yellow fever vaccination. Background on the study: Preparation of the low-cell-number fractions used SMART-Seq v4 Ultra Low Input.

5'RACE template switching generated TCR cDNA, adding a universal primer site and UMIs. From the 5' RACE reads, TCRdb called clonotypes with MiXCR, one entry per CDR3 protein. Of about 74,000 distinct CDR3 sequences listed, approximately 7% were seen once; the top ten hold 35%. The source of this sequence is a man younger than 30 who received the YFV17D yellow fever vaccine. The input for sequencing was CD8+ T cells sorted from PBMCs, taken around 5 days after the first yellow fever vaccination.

The CDR3 nucleotides are TGTGCCAGCAGCTTTGGGACGAATCAGCCCCAGCATTTT. Translation: CASSFGTNQPQHF. The genes are TRBV5-4 and TRBJ1-5, with a tentative D call TRBD1 (5 bases). Germline V gives CDR1 SGHNT, CDR2 YYREEE (reference sequence). The CDR3 length is 13 residues. Trimming pared 2 bases from V and 4 bases from J, leaving 7 bases between.